The source of this T cell receptor (beta chain) is a study of T cells in Graves' hyperthyroidism and ophthalmopathy. Background on the study: Staff took peripheral blood when the initial diagnosis was made, before any treatment began. Whole-study results and caveats: For ophthalmopathy, model prediction preceded onset by a median 6.5 months. Most clonotypes expanded in the thyroid (above 0.001) were also present in blood.

Reasons for excluding patients were uncontrolled infection, other autoimmune disease, pregnancy or lactation. Researchers amplified the TCR beta CDR3 regions from RNA transcripts. Using the HTBI primer set, a first-round RT-PCR was run on the TCR CDR3. A single record per CDR3 protein comes from TCRdb applying MiXCR to the multiplex PCR reads. The data contain 600,000 to 650,000 distinct CDR3 sequences, about 16% of them singletons. Comments on this clonotype: What it binds is unknown.

The sequenced sample consisted of blood. This receptor was taken from a woman in her 30s with Graves' hyperthyroidism.

CDR3 region: CASSEKRNTGELFF. In nucleotides, the CDR3 is TGTGCCAGCAGTGAAAAGCGGAACACCGGGGAGCTGTTTTTT. This chain links TRBV2 with TRBJ2-2; D not certain. V was shortened by 2 bases and J by 1 base, with 5 bases between the two germline ends. This CDR3 comprises 14 residues. The germline V gene encodes CDR1 SNHLY and CDR2 FYNNEI.